This T cell receptor (beta chain) was captured by sequencing in a study of cytomegalovirus exposure and HLA in healthy donors. Study details: T cells numbering some 170 million yielded some 110 million unique TCR beta sequences in an earlier analysis. A data release that came early held about 89 million unique TCRs from HLA-typed donors.

As regards this clone: Its cognate antigen is unknown.

PCR used 60 Vbeta primers and 13 Jbeta primers. Repertoires were generated with immunoSEQ multiplex PCR, while TCRdb's copy carries only in-frame clones and drops some. The table includes about 160,000 clones, roughly 84% detected once. Germline-derived CDR1 and CDR2 are GTSNPN and SVGIG (reference sequence). Trimming at V came to 4 bases and at J to 7 bases, leaving 10 bases not matched to a gene. The CDR3 has 15 residues. Findings of the study overall: Follow-up analysis seemed to connect common viral pathogens with several of the most significant clusters identified.

The chain employs TRBV30 and TRBJ1-2; TRBD1 aligns across 12 bases. This sequence was found in a boy younger than 10 in good health and CMV-seronegative. Sequenced material: PBMCs. CDR3: CAWNAGTGGPAGYTF. The CDR3 DNA sequence: TGTGCCTGGAACGCCGGGACAGGGGGCCCTGCTGGCTACACCTTC.